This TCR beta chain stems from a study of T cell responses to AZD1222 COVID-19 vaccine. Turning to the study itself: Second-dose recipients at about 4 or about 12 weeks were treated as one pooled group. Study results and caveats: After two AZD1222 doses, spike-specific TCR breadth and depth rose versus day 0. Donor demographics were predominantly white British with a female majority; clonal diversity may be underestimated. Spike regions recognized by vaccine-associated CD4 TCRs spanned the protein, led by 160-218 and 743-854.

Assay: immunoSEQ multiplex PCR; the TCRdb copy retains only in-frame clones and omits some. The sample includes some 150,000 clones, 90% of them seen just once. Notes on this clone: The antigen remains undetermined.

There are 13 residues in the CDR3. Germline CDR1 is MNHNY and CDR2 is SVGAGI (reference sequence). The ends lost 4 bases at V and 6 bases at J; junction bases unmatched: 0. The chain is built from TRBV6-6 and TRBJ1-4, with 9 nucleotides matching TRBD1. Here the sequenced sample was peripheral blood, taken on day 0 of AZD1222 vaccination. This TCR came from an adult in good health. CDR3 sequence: CASSWTGDEKLFF. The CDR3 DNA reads TGTGCCAGCAGTTGGACAGGGGATGAAAAACTGTTTTTT.